This T cell receptor (beta chain) is from a study of blood T cell repertoires in COVID-19. Study-wide background: Samples of COVID-19 (acute and convalescent) were obtained from the United States, Italy and Spain. T cells, B-cell-depleted T cells, or PBMCs supplied cDNA or gDNA.

Authors' analysis steps: Counts of nucleated cells, estimated from reference gene primer amplification, were obtained. Assay: immunoSEQ multiplex PCR; the TCRdb copy retains only in-frame clones and omits some. That table supplies the V and J calls and clone size; D and trimming were determined from the DNA. This sample yields 150,000 or so clones, of which roughly 80% are seen a single time; roughly 9% belongs to the top ten. Germline CDR1 and CDR2: SGHKS and YYEKEE (reference sequence). V was clipped by 0 bases and J by 2 bases, with 12 bases between them. This CDR3 contains 17 residues. This chain links TRBV5-5 with TRBJ2-6, with TRBD2 as a possible D gene (6 bases). This TCR was sampled from a woman aged 45-65 years with active or convalescent COVID-19. Sequenced input: peripheral blood. The CDR3 nucleotides are TGTGCCAGCAGCTTGGTCCCGGGAGCGACTGGGGCCAACGTCCTGACTTTC. This translates into CASSLVPGATGANVLTF. Combining the CDR3 with reference TRBV5-5 and TRBJ2-6 gives the whole variable domain DAGVTQSPTHLIKTRGQQVTLRCSPISGHKSVSWYQQVLGQGPQFIFQYYEKEERGRGNFPDRFSARQFPNYSSELNVNALLLGDSALYLCASSLVPGATGANVLTFGAGSRLTVL.